Listed below are T cell receptor beta chains from one sample, sequenced in a study of blood T cell repertoires in COVID-19. Here immunoSEQ multiplex PCR was the method, and the copy in TCRdb shows in-frame clones only, minus some. The sample consists of 210,000 or so clones, around 84% of them appearing once. The sample comprised peripheral blood. The receptors derive from a man aged 50 to 60 with acute or convalescent COVID-19. CDR3s include the opening cysteine and the closing phenylalanine or tryptophan. Fields, in order: clone size, D gene, V gene, J gene, CDR3 DNA, CDR3 protein. D genes are given only for firm matches. A clone size is listed for some rows: how often the clone was seen (once, few, many), or a class if it is expanded.

abundance: .; d_gene: .; v_gene: TRBV4-1; j_gene: TRBJ1-5; CDR3nt: TGCGCCAGCAGCCAGGGGGCCTCCAATCAGCCCCAGCATTTT; CDR3aa: CASSQGASNQPQHF
abundance: few; d_gene: TRBD1; v_gene: TRBV15; j_gene: TRBJ2-2; CDR3nt: TGTGCCACCAGCACCGGGACAGATACCGGGGAGCTGTTTTTT; CDR3aa: CATSTGTDTGELFF
abundance: .; d_gene: TRBD1; v_gene: TRBV5-1; j_gene: TRBJ2-1; CDR3nt: TGCGCCAGCAGAGGGACAGGGGGCCACAATGAGCAGTTCTTC; CDR3aa: CASRGTGGHNEQFF
abundance: .; d_gene: .; v_gene: TRBV7-9; j_gene: TRBJ2-1; CDR3nt: TGTGCCAGCAGCTTAGTACTAAACGTCGATGAGCAGTTCTTC; CDR3aa: CASSLVLNVDEQFF
abundance: .; d_gene: TRBD1; v_gene: TRBV19; j_gene: TRBJ1-1; CDR3nt: TGTGCCAGTAGTATAGCTTCGACAGGGGTGAACACTGAAGCTTTCTTT; CDR3aa: CASSIASTGVNTEAFF
abundance: .; d_gene: TRBD1; v_gene: TRBV18; j_gene: TRBJ1-1; CDR3nt: TGTGCCAGCTCACCAGACAGGGGTTCTGGGGGAGCTTTCTTT; CDR3aa: CASSPDRGSGGAFF
abundance: .; d_gene: .; v_gene: TRBV5-1; j_gene: TRBJ1-2; CDR3nt: TGCGCCAGCAGCGCGCAGGGTCCGGGCTATGGCTACACCTTC; CDR3aa: CASSAQGPGYGYTF
abundance: .; d_gene: TRBD1; v_gene: TRBV6-4; j_gene: TRBJ1-2; CDR3nt: TGTGCCAGCAGTGTCGAAGGGACAGGGAACTATGGCTACACCTTC; CDR3aa: CASSVEGTGNYGYTF
abundance: .; d_gene: .; v_gene: TRBV29-1; j_gene: TRBJ1-2; CDR3nt: TGCAGCGGGACCGGGGATACTTACGATGGCTACACCTTC; CDR3aa: CSGTGDTYDGYTF
abundance: .; d_gene: .; v_gene: TRBV5-1; j_gene: TRBJ2-1; CDR3nt: TGCGCCAGCAGCTTTCAGGGGCAGGAATACAATGAGCAGTTCTTC; CDR3aa: CASSFQGQEYNEQFF
abundance: .; d_gene: TRBD1; v_gene: TRBV19; j_gene: TRBJ2-2; CDR3nt: TGTGCCAGCCGATCTTATGGACAGGGTAGCACCGGGGAGCTGTTTTTT; CDR3aa: CASRSYGQGSTGELFF
abundance: .; d_gene: .; v_gene: TRBV11-3; j_gene: TRBJ2-7; CDR3nt: TGTGCCAGCATCCTTCCGACAGTCACCTACGAGCAGTACTTC; CDR3aa: CASILPTVTYEQYF
abundance: .; d_gene: TRBD1; v_gene: TRBV3-1/TRBV3-2; j_gene: TRBJ1-2; CDR3nt: TGTGCCAGCAGGCTACAGGGGGCGAATGGCTACACCTTC; CDR3aa: CASRLQGANGYTF
abundance: .; d_gene: TRBD2; v_gene: TRBV7-2; j_gene: TRBJ2-7; CDR3nt: TGTGCCAGCAGCCGGGAGGGGATCGAGCAGTACTTC; CDR3aa: CASSREGIEQYF
abundance: .; d_gene: TRBD1; v_gene: TRBV18; j_gene: TRBJ2-7; CDR3nt: TGTGCCAGCTCACCACCCGGACAGGGGGCGCAGGAGCAGTACTTC; CDR3aa: CASSPPGQGAQEQYF
abundance: .; d_gene: TRBD2; v_gene: TRBV5-1; j_gene: TRBJ2-2; CDR3nt: TGCGCCAGCAGCCCTCTCGGACTAGCGGGGTCCACCGGGGAGCTGTTTTTT; CDR3aa: CASSPLGLAGSTGELFF
abundance: .; d_gene: .; v_gene: TRBV19; j_gene: TRBJ1-5; CDR3nt: TGTGCCAGTAGTGGAGGGGTGAACAATCAGCCCCAGCATTTT; CDR3aa: CASSGGVNNQPQHF
abundance: .; d_gene: TRBD1; v_gene: TRBV9; j_gene: TRBJ1-5; CDR3nt: TGTGCCAGCAGCGTACAGGGGGATCAGCCCCAGCATTTT; CDR3aa: CASSVQGDQPQHF
abundance: .; d_gene: .; v_gene: TRBV2; j_gene: TRBJ1-3; CDR3nt: TGTGCCAGCCGGCCCGGCGGATTGCCTAACACCATATATTTT; CDR3aa: CASRPGGLPNTIYF
abundance: .; d_gene: .; v_gene: TRBV15; j_gene: TRBJ1-5; CDR3nt: TGTGCCACCAGCAGGGGCCAACGACAGTTTAGCAATCAGCCCCAGCATTTT; CDR3aa: CATSRGQRQFSNQPQHF
abundance: .; d_gene: TRBD1; v_gene: TRBV5-1; j_gene: TRBJ1-1; CDR3nt: TGCGCCAGCAGCTGGGACAGGGGCACTGAAGCTTTCTTT; CDR3aa: CASSWDRGTEAFF
abundance: .; d_gene: .; v_gene: TRBV6-1; j_gene: TRBJ1-6; CDR3nt: TGTGCCAGCAGTGAGCGGGGTAGTAATTCACCCCTCCACTTT; CDR3aa: CASSERGSNSPLHF
abundance: .; d_gene: TRBD1; v_gene: TRBV5-1; j_gene: TRBJ1-2; CDR3nt: TGCGCCAGCAGCCTTAGACAGGGGGCGCTTAATAATGGCTACACCTTC; CDR3aa: CASSLRQGALNNGYTF
abundance: .; d_gene: .; v_gene: TRBV27; j_gene: TRBJ2-5; CDR3nt: TGTGCCAGCTCCAGGAGTAGCGGAAAGACCCAGTACTTC; CDR3aa: CASSRSSGKTQYF
abundance: .; d_gene: TRBD2; v_gene: TRBV5-4; j_gene: TRBJ2-7; CDR3nt: TGTGCCAGCAGCTCGGGACTAGCGGAGGCCTACGAGCAGTACTTC; CDR3aa: CASSSGLAEAYEQYF
abundance: .; d_gene: .; v_gene: TRBV7-9; j_gene: TRBJ1-4; CDR3nt: TGTGCCAGCAGCCCTACAGGGACTGAAAAACTGTTTTTT; CDR3aa: CASSPTGTEKLFF